This T cell receptor (beta chain) derives from a study of CD8 T cells in ankylosing spondylitis. Study-wide results and limits: According to the report, clones linked to the disease were significantly enriched in matched synovial fluid samples taken from ankylosing spondylitis patients. As for the disease-linked clones, they showed a CD8+ phenotype and occurred at relatively low frequencies in peripheral blood. Typical of ankylosing spondylitis blood, it appeared, was a TCR beta motif of eight highly homologous variants.

It was by quantitative 5'-RACE with molecular barcodes that TCR beta libraries were made. TCRdb called the 5' RACE reads again in MiXCR, with one record for every CDR3 protein. The data show fewer than 500,000 distinct CDR3 sequences, about a fifth seen once. For this clonotype: Antigen specificity is unknown.

V shed 0 bases, J shed 8 bases, and the junction held 6 bases outside the gene matches. This CDR3 comprises 14 residues. Germline-derived CDR1 and CDR2 are SGHTA and FQGNSA. The chain is built from TRBV7-2 and TRBJ1-2; the match to TRBD1 covers 7 bases. Sample: blood, either unsorted or a sorted T cell fraction (not recorded which). The TCR originated in a male donor with ankylosing spondylitis. CDR3 nucleotide sequence: TGTGCCAGCAGCTTAGCCCGGGACAGATCCGGCTACACCTTC. Its protein product is CASSLARDRSGYTF.